Sequencing of this TCR beta chain was carried out in a study of T cell responses to AZD1222 COVID-19 vaccine. Study results and caveats: In the spike-specific TCR repertoire, nearly half reportedly target unmutated variant regions. Repertoire sampling was restricted to post-peak T cell response timepoints.

Generated by immunoSEQ multiplex PCR, the TCRdb table keeps only in-frame clones and is missing some. The table shows 150,000 to 200,000 clones, with about 92% occurring only once. Germline trimming cut 5 bases from V and 5 bases from J; bases unmatched to any gene: 11. Per the germline V gene, CDR1 is SGHRS and CDR2 is YFSETQ. CDR3 length: 15 residues. In the case of this clone: Its specificity is not known.

The TCR originated in an adult in good health. The sequencing here drew on peripheral blood, taken on day 0 of AZD1222 vaccination. The chain recombines TRBV5-1 with TRBJ2-7; 9 bases are a match to TRBD1. The CDR3 sequence is CASSRTTGGYNEQYF. CDR3 DNA: TGCGCCAGCAGTCGCACCACAGGGGGCTACAACGAGCAGTACTTC.